This TCR beta chain emerged from a study of cytomegalovirus exposure and HLA in healthy donors. With respect to this clone: Its antigen is not identified.

Primers included in the PCR were 60 Vbeta and 13 Jbeta primers. Authors' analysis steps: Later analysis identified 80 million to 85 million unique TCR beta chains, about 10 million shared. Sequenced by immunoSEQ multiplex PCR; TCRdb stores in-frame clones only, minus some. That table gives V, J and clone size, and the DNA gave D and trimming. Of some 180,000 clones listed, roughly 80% were seen once; the top ten hold about 1.7%. Study-wide results and limits: Donor immune exposure was known only as CMV serostatus. As a later analysis revealed, most CMV-associated TCR beta chains appeared HLA-restricted. Among the most significant clusters, several appeared linked to common viral pathogens in a later analysis.

V gave up 6 bases and J gave up 9 bases, with 20 bases separating them. The CDR3 covers 14 residues. Germline values: CDR1 SGHTA, CDR2 FQGNSA. The source is a young woman in good health and CMV-seronegative. The sample taken for sequencing was PBMCs. The genes are TRBV7-2 and TRBJ1-1; D possibly corresponds to TRBD1 (6 bases). The CDR3 loop is CASRGGQRQGKAFF. The CDR3 bases are TGTGCCAGCAGAGGGGGTCAACGGCAGGGGAAAGCTTTCTTT.